The source of this T cell receptor beta chain is a study of glioma-infiltrating T cells. Study results and limitations: Tissue and blood shared very few CDR3 sequences. Non-neoplastic patients had below-expected tissue-blood divergence, while all gliomas exceeded expectation.

In this sample, this clonotype turned up a few times. Its antigen is as yet unknown. This CDR3 region has 16 residues. Germline-derived CDR1 and CDR2 are SQVTM and ANQGSEA. V gave up 6 bases and J gave up 6 bases; unmatched junction bases: 18. TCR alpha and beta CDR3 regions were amplified from RNA using iRepertoire nested multiplex PCR. For one-step reverse transcription and amplification, roughly 85-450 ng of tissue mRNA or PBMC total RNA was used. TCRdb recomputed calls from the multiplex PCR reads with MiXCR, one row per CDR3 protein. Of about 110,000 distinct CDR3 sequences in the sample, around a quarter were seen once.

The V call is TRBV29-1, the J call TRBJ2-7, with TRBD2 identical over 9 bases. The source is a human donor with low-grade glioma or glioblastoma, undergoing nonglioma brain surgery, or in good health (not recorded which). Material for sequencing was glioma tissue, nonneoplastic brain tissue, or PBMCs (not recorded which). CDR3 amino acids: CSVQGGLAGGPFEQYF. The DNA for the CDR3 is TGCAGCGTGCAAGGAGGACTGGCGGGAGGGCCCTTCGAGCAGTACTTC.